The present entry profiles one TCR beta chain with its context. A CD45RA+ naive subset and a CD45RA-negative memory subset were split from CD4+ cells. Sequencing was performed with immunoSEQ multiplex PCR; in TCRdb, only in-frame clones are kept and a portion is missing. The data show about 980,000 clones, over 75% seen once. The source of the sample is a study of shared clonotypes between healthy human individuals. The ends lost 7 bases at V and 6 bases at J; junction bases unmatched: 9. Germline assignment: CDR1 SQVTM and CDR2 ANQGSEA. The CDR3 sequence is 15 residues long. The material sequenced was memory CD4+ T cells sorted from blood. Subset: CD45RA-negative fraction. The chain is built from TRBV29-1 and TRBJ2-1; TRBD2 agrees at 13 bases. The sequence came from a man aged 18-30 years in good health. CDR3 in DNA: TGCAGCGCCCTGGGACTAGCGGGATTGGCCAATGAGCAGTTCTTC. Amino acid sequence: CSALGLAGLANEQFF.